A few counts support the clone carrying this TCR beta chain. The antigen remains undetermined. At one end, the junction sequence differs from germline, possibly due to a read error. The CDR3 totals 14 residues. Germline V CDR1 and CDR2: SGDLS, YYNGEE. Sequencing templates came from extracted RNA that was reverse transcribed into cDNA. Repertoires were generated with immunoSEQ multiplex PCR, while TCRdb's copy carries only in-frame clones and drops some. The sample has a few hundred thousand clones, more than 30% seen once. Indicated treatment: oral pan-JAK inhibitor, 5-10 mg twice daily. The sample originates from a study of CD8+ T cells in alopecia areata. About the research overall: Administration of oral tofacitinib to treated patients was at 5 to 10 mg twice daily. Overall study findings and caveats: Tofacitinib significantly reduced both scalp clonality and expanded CD8+ clones among the top 100.

Sequenced material: CD4+ T cells sorted from blood, taken at approximately week 30, from a patient treated with tofacitinib. J is TRBJ2-2 and V is TRBV9, with no clear D. The TCR originated in a human donor with alopecia areata. The DNA for the CDR3 is TGTGCCAGCAGCGTAGGTGGCTACACGGGGGAGCTGTTTTTT. Residues: CASSVGGYTGELFF. The full variable domain, in which reference TRBV9 and TRBJ2-2 provide the parts outside the CDR3, is DSGVTQTPKHLITATGQRVTLRCSPRSGDLSVYWYQQSLDQGLQFLIQYYNGEERAKGNILERFSAQQFPDLHSELNLSSLELGDSALYFCASSVGGYTGELFFGEGSRLTVL.